This T cell receptor (beta chain) is drawn from a study of T cell responses to AZD1222 COVID-19 vaccine. Whole-study findings and limits: Donors were mostly white British, more females; clonal diversity possibly underestimated. Of spike-specific TCRs, nearly half reportedly target regions left unmutated in variants. Regions 160-218 and 743-854 held dominance among vaccine-associated CD4 TCRs, which spanned spike. Spike-specific TCR breadth and depth rose after two AZD1222 doses.

Data came from immunoSEQ multiplex PCR; TCRdb stores just in-frame clones and leaves some out. The sample carries approximately 190,000 clones, 85% to 95% recorded once. V gave up 4 bases and J gave up 4 bases; unmatched junction bases: 9. Germline CDR1 reads LNHDA; CDR2 reads SQIVND (reference sequence). The CDR3 loop spans 16 amino acids. As concerns this clone: Its antigen remains unidentified.

Material: peripheral blood, obtained on day 0 of AZD1222 vaccination. This clonotype was sampled from an adult in good health. The rearrangement joins TRBV19 to TRBJ2-5; 10 nucleotides agree with TRBD1. The CDR3 spells CASSSAGTGESETQYF. The CDR3, as DNA: TGTGCCAGTAGTAGCGCCGGGACAGGGGAATCAGAGACCCAGTACTTC.